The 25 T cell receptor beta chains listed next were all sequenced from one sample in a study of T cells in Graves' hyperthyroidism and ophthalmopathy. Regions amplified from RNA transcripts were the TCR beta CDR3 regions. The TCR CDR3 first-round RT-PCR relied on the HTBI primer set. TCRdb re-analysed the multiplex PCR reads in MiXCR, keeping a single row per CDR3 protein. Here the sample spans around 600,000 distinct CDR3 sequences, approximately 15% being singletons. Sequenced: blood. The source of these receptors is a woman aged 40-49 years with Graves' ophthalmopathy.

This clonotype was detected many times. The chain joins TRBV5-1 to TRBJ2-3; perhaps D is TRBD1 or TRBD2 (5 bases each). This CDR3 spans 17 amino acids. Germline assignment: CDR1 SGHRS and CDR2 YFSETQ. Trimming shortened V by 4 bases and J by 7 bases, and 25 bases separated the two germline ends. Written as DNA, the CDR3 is TGCGCCAGCAGCGCGTACCGGGACGTCTCTAGTGTGAATACGCAGTATTTT. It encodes CASSAYRDVSSVNTQYF.

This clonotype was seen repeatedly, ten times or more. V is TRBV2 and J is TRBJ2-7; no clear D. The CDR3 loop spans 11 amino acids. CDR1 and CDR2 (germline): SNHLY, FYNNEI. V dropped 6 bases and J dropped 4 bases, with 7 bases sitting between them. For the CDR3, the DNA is TGTGCCAGCAGCTGGGGTTACGAGCAGTACTTC. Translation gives CASSWGYEQYF.

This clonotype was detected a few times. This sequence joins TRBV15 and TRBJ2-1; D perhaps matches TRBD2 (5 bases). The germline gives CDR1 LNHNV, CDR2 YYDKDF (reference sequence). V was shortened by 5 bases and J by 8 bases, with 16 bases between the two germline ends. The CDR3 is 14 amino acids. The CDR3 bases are TGTGCCACCAGCTCAAGAAGAGGGAATGATGAGCAGTTCTTC. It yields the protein CATSSRRGNDEQFF.

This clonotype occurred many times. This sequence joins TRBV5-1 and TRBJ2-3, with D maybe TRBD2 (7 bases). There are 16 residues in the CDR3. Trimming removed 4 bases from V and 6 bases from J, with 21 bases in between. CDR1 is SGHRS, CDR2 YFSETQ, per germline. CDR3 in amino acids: CASSPLGGSGADTQYF. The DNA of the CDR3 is TGCGCCAGCAGCCCCCTGGGGGGCAGCGGGGCCGATACGCAGTATTTT.

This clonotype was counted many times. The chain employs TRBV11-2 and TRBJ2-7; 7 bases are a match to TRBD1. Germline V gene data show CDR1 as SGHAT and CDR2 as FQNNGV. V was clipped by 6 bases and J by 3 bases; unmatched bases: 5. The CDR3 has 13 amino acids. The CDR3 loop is CASSRDSFYEQYF. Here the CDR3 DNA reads TGTGCCAGCAGTCGGGACAGTTTCTACGAGCAGTACTTC. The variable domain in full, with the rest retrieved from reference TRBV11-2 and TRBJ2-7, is EAGVAQSPRYKIIEKRQSVAFWCNPISGHATLYWYQQILGQGPKLLIQFQNNGVVDDSQLPKDRFSAERLKGVDSTLKIQPAKLEDSAVYLCASSRDSFYEQYFGPGTRLTVT.

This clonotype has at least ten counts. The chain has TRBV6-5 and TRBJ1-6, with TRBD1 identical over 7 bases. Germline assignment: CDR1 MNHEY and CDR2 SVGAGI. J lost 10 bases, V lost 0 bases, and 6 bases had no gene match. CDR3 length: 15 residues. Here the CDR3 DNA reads TGTGCCAGCAGTTACTCTAGACAGGGACACTCACCCCTCCACTTT. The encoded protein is CASSYSRQGHSPLHF.

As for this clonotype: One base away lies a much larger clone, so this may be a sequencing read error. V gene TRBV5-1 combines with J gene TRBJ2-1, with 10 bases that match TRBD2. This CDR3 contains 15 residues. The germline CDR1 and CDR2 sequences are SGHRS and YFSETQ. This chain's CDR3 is CAGSFSGGPENEQFF. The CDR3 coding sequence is TGCGCCGGCAGCTTTAGCGGGGGGCCGGAAAATGAGCAGTTCTTC.

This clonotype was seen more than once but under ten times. CDR3 protein: CASSRNSESYEQYF. CDR3 DNA sequence: TGTGCCAGCAGCCGAAACTCGGAATCCTACGAGCAGTACTTC. This rearrangement joins TRBV7-8 to TRBJ2-7; D remains ambiguous. Germline V CDR1 and CDR2: SGHVS, FQNEAQ. CDR3 length: 14 amino acids. Trimming stripped 5 bases from V and 1 base from J, with 12 bases between.

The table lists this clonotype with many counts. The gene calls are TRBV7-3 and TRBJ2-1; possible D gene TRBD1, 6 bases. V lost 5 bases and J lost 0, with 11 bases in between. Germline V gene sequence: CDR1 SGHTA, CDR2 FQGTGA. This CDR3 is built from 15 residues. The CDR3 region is CASSPGHNSYNEQFF. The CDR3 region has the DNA TGTGCCAGCAGCCCGGGACACAACTCCTACAATGAGCAGTTCTTC.

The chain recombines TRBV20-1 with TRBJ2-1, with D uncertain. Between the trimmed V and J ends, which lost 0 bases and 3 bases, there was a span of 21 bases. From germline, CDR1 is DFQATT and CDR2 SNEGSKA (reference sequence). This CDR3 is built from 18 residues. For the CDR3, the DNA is TGCAGTGCTAGAGATTATCAGTATGAACTGGCGATCTACAATGAGCAGTTCTTC. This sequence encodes CSARDYQYELAIYNEQFF.

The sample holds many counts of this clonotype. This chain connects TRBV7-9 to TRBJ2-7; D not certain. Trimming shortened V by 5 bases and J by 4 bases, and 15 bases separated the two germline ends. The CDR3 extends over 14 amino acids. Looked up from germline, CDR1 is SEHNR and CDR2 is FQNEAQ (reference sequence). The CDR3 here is CASSPGGYEYEQYF. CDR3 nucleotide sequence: TGTGCCAGCAGCCCCGGCGGCTACGAGTACGAGCAGTACTTC.

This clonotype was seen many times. DNA for the CDR3: TGCGCCAGCAGCTTGATGAGCGCAGACAGGGGGTACTGGGTAGGTGAGCAGTTCTTC. Its translation: CASSLMSADRGYWVGEQFF. The V call is TRBV5-1, the J call TRBJ2-1; TRBD1 matches 9 bases. Germline CDR1 is SGHRS and CDR2 is YFSETQ. The CDR3 covers 19 residues. Unmatched junction bases numbered 20, after V lost 1 base and J lost 9 bases.

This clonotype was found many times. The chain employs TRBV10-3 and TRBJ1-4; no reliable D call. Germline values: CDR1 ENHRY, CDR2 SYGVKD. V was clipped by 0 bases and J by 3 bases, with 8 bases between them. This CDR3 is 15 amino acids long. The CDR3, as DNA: TGTGCCATCAGTGAGTCGCCAGGCCCTAATGAAAAACTGTTTTTT. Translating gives CAISESPGPNEKLFF.

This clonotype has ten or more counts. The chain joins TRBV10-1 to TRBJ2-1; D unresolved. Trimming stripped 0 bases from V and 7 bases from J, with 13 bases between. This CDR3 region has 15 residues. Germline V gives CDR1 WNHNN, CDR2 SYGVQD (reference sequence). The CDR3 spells CASSESILSLNEQFF. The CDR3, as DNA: TGCGCCAGCAGTGAGTCGATACTTTCGTTAAATGAGCAGTTCTTC.

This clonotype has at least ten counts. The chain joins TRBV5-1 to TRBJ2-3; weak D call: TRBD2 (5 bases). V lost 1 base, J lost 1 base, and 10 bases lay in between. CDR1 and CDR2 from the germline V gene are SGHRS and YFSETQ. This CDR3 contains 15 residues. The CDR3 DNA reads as TGCGCCAGCAGCTTGAGAAGCGGAGGCACAGATACGCAGTATTTT. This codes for CASSLRSGGTDTQYF.

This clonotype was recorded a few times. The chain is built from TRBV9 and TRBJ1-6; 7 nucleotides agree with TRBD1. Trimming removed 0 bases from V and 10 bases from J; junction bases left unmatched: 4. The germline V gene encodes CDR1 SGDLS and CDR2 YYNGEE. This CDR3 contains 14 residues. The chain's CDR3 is CASSVGQGGSPLHF. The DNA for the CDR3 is TGTGCCAGCAGCGTAGGACAGGGAGGATCACCCCTCCACTTT.

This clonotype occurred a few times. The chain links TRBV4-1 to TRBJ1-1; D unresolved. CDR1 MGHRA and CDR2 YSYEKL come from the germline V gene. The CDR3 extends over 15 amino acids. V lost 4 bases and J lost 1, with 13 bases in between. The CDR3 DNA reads TGCGCCAGCAGCCCTTCTCCTCGGGGGAACACTGAAGCTTTCTTT. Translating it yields CASSPSPRGNTEAFF.

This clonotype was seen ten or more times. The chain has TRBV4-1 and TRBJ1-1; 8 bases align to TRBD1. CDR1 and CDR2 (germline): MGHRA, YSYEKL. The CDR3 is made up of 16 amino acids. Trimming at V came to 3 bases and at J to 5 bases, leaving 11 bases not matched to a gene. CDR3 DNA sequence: TGCGCCAGCAGCCATAATGGCAGGGGGCGAGGAACTGAAGCTTTCTTT. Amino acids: CASSHNGRGRGTEAFF.

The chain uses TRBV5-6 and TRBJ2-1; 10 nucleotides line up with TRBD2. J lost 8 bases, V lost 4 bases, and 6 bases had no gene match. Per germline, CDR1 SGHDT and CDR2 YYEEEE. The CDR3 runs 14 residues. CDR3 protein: CASSPGLASDEQFF. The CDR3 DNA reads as TGTGCCAGCAGCCCGGGACTAGCGTCCGATGAGCAGTTCTTC.

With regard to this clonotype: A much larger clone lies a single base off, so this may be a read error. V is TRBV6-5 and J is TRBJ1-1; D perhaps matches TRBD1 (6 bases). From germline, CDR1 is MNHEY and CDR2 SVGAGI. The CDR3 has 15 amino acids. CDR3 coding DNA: TGTGCCAGCTACGGGGGGCGAGTGGTGGACACTGAAGCTTCCTTT. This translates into CASYGGRVVDTEASF.

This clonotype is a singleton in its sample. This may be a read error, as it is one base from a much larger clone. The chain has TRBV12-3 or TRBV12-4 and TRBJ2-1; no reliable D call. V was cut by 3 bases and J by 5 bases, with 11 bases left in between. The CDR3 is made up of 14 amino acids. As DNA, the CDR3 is TGTGCCAGCAGTTTCGGCCAGTCTAACAATGAGCAGTTCTTC. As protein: CASSFGQSNNEQFF.

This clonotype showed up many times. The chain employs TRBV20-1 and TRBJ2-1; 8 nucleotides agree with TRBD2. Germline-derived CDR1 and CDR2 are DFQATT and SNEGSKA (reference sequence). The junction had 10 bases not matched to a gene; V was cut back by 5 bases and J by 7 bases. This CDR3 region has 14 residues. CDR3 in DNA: TGCAGTGCTCTCTCCGGGGGGGCATTGAATGAGCAGTTCTTC. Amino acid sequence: CSALSGGALNEQFF.

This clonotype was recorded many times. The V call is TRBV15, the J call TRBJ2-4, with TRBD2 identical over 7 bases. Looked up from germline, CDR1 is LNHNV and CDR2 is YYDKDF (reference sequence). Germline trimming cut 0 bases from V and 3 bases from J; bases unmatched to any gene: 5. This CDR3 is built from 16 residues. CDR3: CATSREGGVFKNIQYF. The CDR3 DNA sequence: TGTGCCACCAGCAGAGAGGGAGGGGTGTTCAAAAACATTCAGTACTTC.

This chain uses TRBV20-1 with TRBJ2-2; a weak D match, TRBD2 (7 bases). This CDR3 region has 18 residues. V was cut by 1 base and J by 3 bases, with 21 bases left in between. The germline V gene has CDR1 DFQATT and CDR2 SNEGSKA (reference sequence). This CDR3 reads CSARGPKQGLLYTGELFF. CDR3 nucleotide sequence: TGCAGTGCTAGAGGACCCAAACAGGGACTACTTTACACCGGGGAGCTGTTTTTT.

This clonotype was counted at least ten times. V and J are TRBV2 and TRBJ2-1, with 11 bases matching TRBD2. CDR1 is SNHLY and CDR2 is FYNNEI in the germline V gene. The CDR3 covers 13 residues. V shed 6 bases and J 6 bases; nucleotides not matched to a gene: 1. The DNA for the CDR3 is TGTGCCAGCAGGCTAGCGGGAGGCAATGAGCAGTTCTTC. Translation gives CASRLAGGNEQFF.